The sequence of this T cell receptor beta chain was determined in a study of T-cell memory formation after mild COVID-19. About the study: There were largely donor-specific TCR clusters.

Looked up from germline, CDR1 is SGHVS and CDR2 is FQNEAQ. V was shortened by 10 bases and J by 6 bases, with 10 bases between the two germline ends. The CDR3 spans 10 residues. In TCRdb, the 5' RACE reads were re-called with MiXCR into one record per CDR3 protein. The table records some 490,000 distinct CDR3 sequences, 15% to 20% of them present only once. Specimen: PBMCs or a T cell subset sorted from them (not recorded which). The rearrangement uses TRBV7-8 and TRBJ2-7, with a weak D call TRBD1 (5 bases). The TCR was taken from an adult woman who had mild COVID-19 (a few samples of this study predate the infection). Cell type and time point are not known. CDR3 loop: CATQRGEQYF. DNA of the CDR3: TGTGCCACCCAAAGGGGCGAGCAGTACTTC.